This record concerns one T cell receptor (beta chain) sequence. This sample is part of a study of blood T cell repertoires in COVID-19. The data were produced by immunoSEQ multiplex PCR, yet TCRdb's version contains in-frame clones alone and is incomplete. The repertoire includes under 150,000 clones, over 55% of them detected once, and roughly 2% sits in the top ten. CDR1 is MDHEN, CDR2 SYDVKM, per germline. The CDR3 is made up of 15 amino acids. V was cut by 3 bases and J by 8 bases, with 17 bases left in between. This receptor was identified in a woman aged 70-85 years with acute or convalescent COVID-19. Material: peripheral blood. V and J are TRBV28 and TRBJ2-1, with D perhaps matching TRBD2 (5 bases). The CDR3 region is CASSLGGLDTDEQFF. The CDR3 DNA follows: TGTGCCAGCAGTTTGGGCGGGTTAGATACCGATGAGCAGTTCTTC.